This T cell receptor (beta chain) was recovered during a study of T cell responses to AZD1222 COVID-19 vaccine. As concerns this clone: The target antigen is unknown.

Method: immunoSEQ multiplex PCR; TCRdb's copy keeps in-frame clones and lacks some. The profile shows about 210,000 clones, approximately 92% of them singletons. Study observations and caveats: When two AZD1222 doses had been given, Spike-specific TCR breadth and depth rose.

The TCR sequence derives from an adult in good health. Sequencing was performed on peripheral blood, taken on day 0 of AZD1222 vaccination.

CDR3 loop: CASSGPRTGKNSPLHF. The CDR3 region has the DNA TGTGCCAGCAGTGGCCCACGGACAGGGAAAAATTCACCCCTCCACTTT. The V and J genes are TRBV2 and TRBJ1-6; 8 positions match TRBD1. The CDR3 contains 16 residues. The V gene end was trimmed by 4 bases and the J gene end by 7 bases; junction bases not matched to a gene: 9. In germline, CDR1 is SNHLY, CDR2 FYNNEI.